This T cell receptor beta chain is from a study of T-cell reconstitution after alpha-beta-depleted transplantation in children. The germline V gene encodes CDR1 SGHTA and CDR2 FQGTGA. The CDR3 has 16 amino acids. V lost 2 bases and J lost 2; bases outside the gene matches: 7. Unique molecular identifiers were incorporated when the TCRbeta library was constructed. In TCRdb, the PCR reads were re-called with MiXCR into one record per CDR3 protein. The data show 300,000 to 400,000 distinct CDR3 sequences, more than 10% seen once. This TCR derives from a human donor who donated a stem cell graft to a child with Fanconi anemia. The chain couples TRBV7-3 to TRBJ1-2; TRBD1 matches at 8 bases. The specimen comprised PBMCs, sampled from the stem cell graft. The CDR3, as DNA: TGTGCCAGCAGCTTAGGGGGACAGGAATTCAACTATGGCTACACCTTC. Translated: CASSLGGQEFNYGYTF.